Listed below are T cell receptor beta chains from one sample, sequenced in a study of vaccination and CD4 T cells after COVID-19. Each CDR3 protein is one row after TCRdb ran MiXCR on the PCR reads. The sample shows approximately 8,400 distinct CDR3 sequences, around two thirds of them seen only once. Antigens for these TCRs are unknown. The specimen was CD4+ T cells from blood, cultured in vitro. Every receptor here comes from a human donor who had recovered from COVID-19. CDR3s include the opening cysteine and the closing phenylalanine or tryptophan.

J gene	V gene	CDR3 protein
TRBJ1-5	TRBV19	CASRPGRHSNQPQHF
TRBJ2-6	TRBV24-1	CATSDDRWGSGANVLTF
TRBJ1-1	TRBV6-2/TRBV6-3	CASRRGDTEAFF
TRBJ1-2	TRBV20-1	CSAWTENYGYTF
TRBJ2-7	TRBV10-3	CAIREGQGVMAYEQYF
TRBJ1-3	TRBV21-1	CASSGPLGGENTIYF
TRBJ1-5	TRBV20-1	CSASGDRGRRYQPQHF
TRBJ1-6	TRBV20-1	CSARDKWDRANSPLHF
TRBJ2-1	TRBV6-1	CASRPGTSGGWEQFF
TRBJ1-5	TRBV6-1	CASSTQVNQPQHF
TRBJ2-1	TRBV20-1	CSARDWLSYNEQFF
TRBJ1-1	TRBV28	CASSGVGATEAFF